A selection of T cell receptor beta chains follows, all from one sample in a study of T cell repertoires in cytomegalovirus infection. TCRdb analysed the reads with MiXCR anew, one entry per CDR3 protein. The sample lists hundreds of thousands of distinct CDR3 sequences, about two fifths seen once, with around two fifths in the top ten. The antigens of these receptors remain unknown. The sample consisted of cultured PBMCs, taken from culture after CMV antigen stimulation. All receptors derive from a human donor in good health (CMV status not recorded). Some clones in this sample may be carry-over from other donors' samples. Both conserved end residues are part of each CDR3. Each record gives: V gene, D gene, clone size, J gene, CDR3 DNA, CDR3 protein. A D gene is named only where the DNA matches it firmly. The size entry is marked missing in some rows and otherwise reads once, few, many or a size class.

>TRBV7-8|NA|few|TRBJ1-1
TGTGCCAGCAGCTTAGTGGGGGTGGTGGCTTTCTTT
CASSLVGVVAFF
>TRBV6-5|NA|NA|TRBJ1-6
TGTGCCAGCAGTTACTCCGGGAATTCACCCCTCCACTTT
CASSYSGNSPLHF
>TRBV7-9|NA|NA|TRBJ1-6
TGTGCCAGCAGCTCAAGTAACAGGGTCTATAATTCACCCCTCCACTTT
CASSSSNRVYNSPLHF
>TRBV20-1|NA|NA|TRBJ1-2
TGCAGTGCTGGAAGGGGGAAAGAGGATGGCTACACCTTC
CSAGRGKEDGYTF
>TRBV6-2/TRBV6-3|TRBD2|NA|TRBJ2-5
TGTGCCAGCAGTTTCTTGACTAGCGGGGGGGCCCGGGAGACCCAGTACTTC
CASSFLTSGGARETQYF
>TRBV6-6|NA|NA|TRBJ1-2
TGTGCCAGCAGTTACACGGGGGCGAACTATGGCTACACCTTC
CASSYTGANYGYTF
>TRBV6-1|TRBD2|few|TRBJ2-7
TGTGCCAGCAGTAGCCCAGGACTAGCGGGAGGTACCTACGAGCAGTACTTC
CASSSPGLAGGTYEQYF
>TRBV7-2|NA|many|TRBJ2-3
TGTGCCAGCAGCCCGGACACGAGCACAGATACGCAGTATTTT
CASSPDTSTDTQYF
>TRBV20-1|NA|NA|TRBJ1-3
TGCAGTGCCCCCGGCGGTCTCAAAGGTGGAAACACCATATATTTT
CSAPGGLKGGNTIYF
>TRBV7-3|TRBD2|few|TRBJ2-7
TGTGCCAGCAGCCCTAGACTAGCGGGGCCATCCCCCTACGAGCAGTACTTC
CASSPRLAGPSPYEQYF
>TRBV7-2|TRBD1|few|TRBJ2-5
TGTGCCAGCAGCCGGACCCACGGACAGGGAAAAGAGACCCAGTACTTC
CASSRTHGQGKETQYF
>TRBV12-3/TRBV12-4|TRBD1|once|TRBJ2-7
TGTGCCAGCGGCCCAAAGCCCACCGACAGGGGGTACGAGCAGTACTTC
CASGPKPTDRGYEQYF
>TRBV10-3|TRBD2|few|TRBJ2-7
TGTGCCACCGGATATCCCGGGGGGGGTTCCTACGAGCAGTACTTC
CATGYPGGGSYEQYF
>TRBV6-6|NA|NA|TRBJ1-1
TGTGCCAGCAATAACAGGGATTCGGCTGAAGCTTTCTTT
CASNNRDSAEAFF
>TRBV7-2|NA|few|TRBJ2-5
TGTGCCAGCAGCCGTAGAAAAAACCAAGAGACCCAGTACTTC
CASSRRKNQETQYF
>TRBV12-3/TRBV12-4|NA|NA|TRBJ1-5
TGTGCCAGCAGTCAAGAAGGTTGGGGCGGACATCAGCCCCAGCATTTT
CASSQEGWGGHQPQHF
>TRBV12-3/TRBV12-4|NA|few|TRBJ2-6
TGTGCCAGCAGTTTAATTAGCAGCTCCTCTGGGGCCAACGTCCTGACTTTC
CASSLISSSSGANVLTF
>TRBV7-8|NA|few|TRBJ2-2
TGTGCCAGCAGCCCCTCAGGGCGGGGTGAGGGCACCGGGGAGCTGTTTTTT
CASSPSGRGEGTGELFF
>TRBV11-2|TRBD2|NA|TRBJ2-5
TGTGCCAGCAGCTTAGCAGCGGGGTCTCGGGAGACCCAGTACTTC
CASSLAAGSRETQYF
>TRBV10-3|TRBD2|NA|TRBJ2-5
TGTGCCATCAGTGACCAGACTAGCGGGCAAGAGACCCAGTACTTC
CAISDQTSGQETQYF
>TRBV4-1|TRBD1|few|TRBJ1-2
TGCGCCAGCAGCCAGCGTAGTTCCCCCGCGGGACAGGGGGCTGGCTACACCTTC
CASSQRSSPAGQGAGYTF
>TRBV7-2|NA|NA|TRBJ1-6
TGTGCCAGCAGCCCGGTAGGCAGGAATTCACCCCTCCACTTT
CASSPVGRNSPLHF
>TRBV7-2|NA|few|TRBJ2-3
TGTGCCAGCAGCTTCGACCAGGACAGGCAGTATTTT
CASSFDQDRQYF
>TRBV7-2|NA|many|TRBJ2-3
TGTGCCAGCAGCCAGACCACAGATACGCAGTATTTT
CASSQTTDTQYF
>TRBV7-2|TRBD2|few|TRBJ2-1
TGTGCCAGCAGCTTAGTTATTAGCGGGAGATACAATGAGCAGTTCTTC
CASSLVISGRYNEQFF
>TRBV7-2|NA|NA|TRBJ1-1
TGTGCCACCATACTCGTAGGCACTGAAGCTTTCTTT
CATILVGTEAFF
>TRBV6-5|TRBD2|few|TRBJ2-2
TGTGCCAGCAGTTACTTTAGCGGGGGGTGGACCGGGGAGCTGTTTTTT
CASSYFSGGWTGELFF
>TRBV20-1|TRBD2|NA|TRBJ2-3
TGCAGTGCTAGAGGTGGGGGACTAGCGGGGAGCACAGATACGCAGTATTTT
CSARGGGLAGSTDTQYF
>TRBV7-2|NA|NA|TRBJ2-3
TGTGCCAGCACAGCCAGGGTCACAGATACGCAGTATTTT
CASTARVTDTQYF
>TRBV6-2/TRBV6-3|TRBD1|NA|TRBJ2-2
TGTGCCAGCACCTATTCCGGGACAGGAGAAACCGGGGAGCTGTTTTTT
CASTYSGTGETGELFF
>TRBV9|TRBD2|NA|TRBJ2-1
TGTGCCAGCAGCGTGGGCGGGGGGCTACACTACAATGAGCAGTTCTTC
CASSVGGGLHYNEQFF
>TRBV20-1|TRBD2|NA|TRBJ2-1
TGCAGTGCTCGGCCACTAGCGGGAGTGGTTGAGCAGTTCTTC
CSARPLAGVVEQFF
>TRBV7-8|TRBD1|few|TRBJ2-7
TGTGCCAGCAGCTTAGACCACAGGGGGCTAGTCGGAAGGCCCTCCTACGAGCAGTACTTC
CASSLDHRGLVGRPSYEQYF
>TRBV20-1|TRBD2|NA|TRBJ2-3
TGCAGTGCACCTGTAGCGGGGGTGACAGATACGCAGTATTTT
CSAPVAGVTDTQYF
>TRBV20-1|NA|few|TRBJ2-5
TGCAGTGTTTTGGGGTTTGGGCAGAACCAAGAGACCCAGTACTTC
CSVLGFGQNQETQYF
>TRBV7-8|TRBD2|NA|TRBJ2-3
TGTGCCAGCAGCCCCAGGCGGGTAGCGGGAGGCCCCACATATACGCAGTATTTT
CASSPRRVAGGPTYTQYF
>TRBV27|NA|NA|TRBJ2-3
TGTGCCAGCAGTTTACCGGGAGTATCGGATACGCAGTATTTT
CASSLPGVSDTQYF
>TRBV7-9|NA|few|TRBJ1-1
TGTGCCAGCAGCTTCGGATCGGTAAACACTGAAGCTTTCTTT
CASSFGSVNTEAFF
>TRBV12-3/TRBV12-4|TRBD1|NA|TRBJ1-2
TGTGCCAGCAGTCCCCAGGGGGACAGTCTCTATGGCTACACCTTC
CASSPQGDSLYGYTF
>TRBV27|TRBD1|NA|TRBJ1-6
TGTGCCAGCAGCCCCCAGGGGGCATCACCCCTCCACTTT
CASSPQGASPLHF
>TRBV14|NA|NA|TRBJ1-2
TGTGCCAGCAGCCCATTACAGGGAAAGGATGGCTACACCTTC
CASSPLQGKDGYTF
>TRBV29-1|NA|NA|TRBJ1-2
TGCATCGTTGACAACGGGGCGCAAGGCTACACCTTC
CIVDNGAQGYTF
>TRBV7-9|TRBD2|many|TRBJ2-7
TGTGCCAGCAGCTCGACTAGCGGGAGCTACGAGCAGTACTTC
CASSSTSGSYEQYF
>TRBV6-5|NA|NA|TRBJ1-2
TGTGCCAGTTACAGGGCCGGCTTCGTCGGGGGCTACACCTTC
CASYRAGFVGGYTF
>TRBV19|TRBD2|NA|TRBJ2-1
TGTGCCAGTCGAGTAGCGGGGGGTTCTTACAATGAGCAGTTCTTC
CASRVAGGSYNEQFF
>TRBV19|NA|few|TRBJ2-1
TGTGCCAGTAAGCTCTCCCTGCACTCCTACAATGAGCAGTTCTTC
CASKLSLHSYNEQFF
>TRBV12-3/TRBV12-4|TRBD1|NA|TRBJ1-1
TGTGCCAGCAGTCGAGCCGGGACAGGAGTGGCTTTCTTT
CASSRAGTGVAFF
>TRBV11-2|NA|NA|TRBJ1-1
TGTGCCAGCAGCACCCGGACAAGCACTGAAGCTTTCTTT
CASSTRTSTEAFF
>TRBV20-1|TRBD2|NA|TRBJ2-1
TGCAGTGCTAGAGAACTAGCGGGAGAGAGGAATGAGCAGTTCTTC
CSARELAGERNEQFF
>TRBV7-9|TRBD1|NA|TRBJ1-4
TGTGCCAGCAGCGTGGACAGGGGGTACGAAAAACTGTTTTTT
CASSVDRGYEKLFF
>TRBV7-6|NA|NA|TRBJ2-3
TGTGCCAGCAGCCCCCCCGGGCAGGGAAGCACAGATACGCAGTATTTT
CASSPPGQGSTDTQYF
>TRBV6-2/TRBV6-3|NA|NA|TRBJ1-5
TGTGCCAGCAGTCTCATCTCATGGGGGGGCGCCGGTCAGCCCCAGCATTTT
CASSLISWGGAGQPQHF
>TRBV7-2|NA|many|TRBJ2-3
TGTGCCAGCAGCTTGCAGGGACCAGATACGCAGTATTTT
CASSLQGPDTQYF
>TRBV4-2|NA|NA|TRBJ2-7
TGTGCCAGCAGCCAAGTCGGTTACGAGCAGTACTTC
CASSQVGYEQYF
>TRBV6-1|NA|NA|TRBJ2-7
TGTGCCAGCACTCGTGGCGGGATCTACGAGCAGTACTTC
CASTRGGIYEQYF
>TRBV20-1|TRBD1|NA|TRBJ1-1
TGCAGTGCAGACAGGGCCCAGAACACTGAAGCTTTCTTT
CSADRAQNTEAFF